The 10 T cell receptor beta chains below all came from one sample that was sequenced in a study of T cells in localized non-small cell lung cancer. TCRdb keeps only in-frame clones here, not all; method: immunoSEQ multiplex PCR. This sample has approximately 57,000 clones, with 70% to 90% found just once. Material: peripheral blood, obtained before any cancer treatment. Receptors originate from a woman between 35 and 70 years old with stage I lung adenocarcinoma.

This chain links TRBV5-4 with TRBJ2-7; tentatively, D is TRBD2 (5 bases). CDR3 size: 15 residues. Germline lookup yields CDR1 SGHNT and CDR2 YYREEE (reference sequence). The V end lost 0 bases, the J end lost 4 bases, and 14 bases lay between the germline ends. The CDR3 loop reads CASSLGRGRAYEQYF. CDR3 nucleotide sequence: TGTGCCAGCAGCTTGGGTCGGGGAAGGGCATACGAGCAGTACTTC.

The chain couples TRBV9 to TRBJ2-1; 10 bases match TRBD2. CDR1 SGDLS and CDR2 YYNGEE come from the germline V gene. The CDR3 spans 15 residues. The trim removed 0 bases at V and 7 bases at J, leaving 4 bases unmatched. The CDR3 coding sequence is TGTGCCAGCAGCGTAGAGCTAGCGGGGGCAAATGAGCAGTTCTTC. The encoded protein is CASSVELAGANEQFF.

The chain uses TRBV5-1 and TRBJ2-1; a weak D match, TRBD2 (6 bases). The CDR3 loop spans 13 amino acids. Per the germline V gene, CDR1 is SGHRS and CDR2 is YFSETQ. Trimming took 1 base from V and 6 from J, leaving 8 bases between them. CDR3 nucleotides: TGCGCCAGCAGCTTGTGGGGAGGCAATGAGCAGTTCTTC. It codes for CASSLWGGNEQFF. The full variable domain, in which reference TRBV5-1 and TRBJ2-1 provide the parts outside the CDR3, is KAGVTQTPRYLIKTRGQQVTLSCSPISGHRSVSWYQQTPGQGLQFLFEYFSETQRNKGNFPGRFSGRQFSNSRSEMNVSTLELGDSALYLCASSLWGGNEQFFGPGTRLTVL.

The rearrangement uses TRBV21-1 and TRBJ2-3; TRBD2, as called in the table, went unchecked against the DNA. TRBV21-1 is recorded as a pseudogene. The CDR3 totals 16 residues. Here the CDR3 DNA reads TGTGCCAGCAACGGGACTAGCGAAATTAGAACAGATACGCAGTATTTT. Protein sequence: CASNGTSEIRTDTQYF.

The chain carries TRBV9 and TRBJ1-2; D is unclear. V was clipped by 0 bases and J by 3 bases, with 6 bases between them. The V gene's germline CDR1 is SGDLS and CDR2 YYNGEE. The CDR3 runs to 13 residues. DNA for the CDR3: TGTGCCAGCAGCGTAGGCAGTCACTATGGCTACACCTTC. Its protein is CASSVGSHYGYTF.

This chain uses TRBV6-5 with TRBJ2-1, with 8 bases lining up with TRBD2. The germline V gene encodes CDR1 MNHEY and CDR2 SVGAGI. V dropped 6 bases and J dropped 7; count of bases not matched to a gene: 11. This CDR3 is 15 amino acids long. For the CDR3, the DNA is TGTGCCAGCAGACAAAGCGGGGGAGGCATAAATGAGCAGTTCTTC. Residues: CASRQSGGGINEQFF.

V gene TRBV6-5 combines with J gene TRBJ2-1, with 8 nucleotides matching TRBD2. V shed 6 bases and J 6 bases; nucleotides not matched to a gene: 7. The CDR3 spans 14 residues. Germline assignment: CDR1 MNHEY and CDR2 SVGAGI. As DNA, the CDR3 is TGTGCCAGCAGAACGGGGGGGCCCTCCAATGAGCAGTTCTTC. Its protein product is CASRTGGPSNEQFF.

J is TRBJ2-2 and V is TRBV27, with 11 bases matching TRBD2. CDR1 is MNHEY, CDR2 SMNVEV, per germline (reference sequence). The CDR3 has 16 residues. The J segment lost 5 bases and the V segment lost 3 bases, leaving 5 bases of the junction unmatched. The DNA for the CDR3 is TGTGCCAGCAGTTTTGTGATAGCGGGGGGGACCGGGGAGCTGTTTTTT. The encoded protein is CASSFVIAGGTGELFF.

The V and J genes are TRBV6-5 and TRBJ2-7; tentatively, D is TRBD2 (5 bases). Trimming shortened V by 8 bases and J by 0 bases, and 14 bases separated the two germline ends. The CDR3 is made up of 14 amino acids. The germline CDR1 and CDR2 sequences are MNHEY and SVGAGI. The CDR3 coding sequence is TGTGCCAGCTCGCAAGGACTTTCCTCCTACGAGCAGTACTTC. Amino acid sequence: CASSQGLSSYEQYF.

The rearrangement links TRBV5-1 to TRBJ2-3; D is ambiguous. Looked up from germline, CDR1 is SGHRS and CDR2 is YFSETQ. The CDR3 is made up of 13 amino acids. Trimming stripped 3 bases from V and 8 bases from J, with 13 bases between. DNA for the CDR3: TGCGCCAGCAGCTCCATAACGGAACCTACGCAGTATTTT. Encoded protein: CASSSITEPTQYF. The full variable domain, its missing parts supplied by reference TRBV5-1 and TRBJ2-3, is KAGVTQTPRYLIKTRGQQVTLSCSPISGHRSVSWYQQTPGQGLQFLFEYFSETQRNKGNFPGRFSGRQFSNSRSEMNVSTLELGDSALYLCASSSITEPTQYFGPGTRLTVL.